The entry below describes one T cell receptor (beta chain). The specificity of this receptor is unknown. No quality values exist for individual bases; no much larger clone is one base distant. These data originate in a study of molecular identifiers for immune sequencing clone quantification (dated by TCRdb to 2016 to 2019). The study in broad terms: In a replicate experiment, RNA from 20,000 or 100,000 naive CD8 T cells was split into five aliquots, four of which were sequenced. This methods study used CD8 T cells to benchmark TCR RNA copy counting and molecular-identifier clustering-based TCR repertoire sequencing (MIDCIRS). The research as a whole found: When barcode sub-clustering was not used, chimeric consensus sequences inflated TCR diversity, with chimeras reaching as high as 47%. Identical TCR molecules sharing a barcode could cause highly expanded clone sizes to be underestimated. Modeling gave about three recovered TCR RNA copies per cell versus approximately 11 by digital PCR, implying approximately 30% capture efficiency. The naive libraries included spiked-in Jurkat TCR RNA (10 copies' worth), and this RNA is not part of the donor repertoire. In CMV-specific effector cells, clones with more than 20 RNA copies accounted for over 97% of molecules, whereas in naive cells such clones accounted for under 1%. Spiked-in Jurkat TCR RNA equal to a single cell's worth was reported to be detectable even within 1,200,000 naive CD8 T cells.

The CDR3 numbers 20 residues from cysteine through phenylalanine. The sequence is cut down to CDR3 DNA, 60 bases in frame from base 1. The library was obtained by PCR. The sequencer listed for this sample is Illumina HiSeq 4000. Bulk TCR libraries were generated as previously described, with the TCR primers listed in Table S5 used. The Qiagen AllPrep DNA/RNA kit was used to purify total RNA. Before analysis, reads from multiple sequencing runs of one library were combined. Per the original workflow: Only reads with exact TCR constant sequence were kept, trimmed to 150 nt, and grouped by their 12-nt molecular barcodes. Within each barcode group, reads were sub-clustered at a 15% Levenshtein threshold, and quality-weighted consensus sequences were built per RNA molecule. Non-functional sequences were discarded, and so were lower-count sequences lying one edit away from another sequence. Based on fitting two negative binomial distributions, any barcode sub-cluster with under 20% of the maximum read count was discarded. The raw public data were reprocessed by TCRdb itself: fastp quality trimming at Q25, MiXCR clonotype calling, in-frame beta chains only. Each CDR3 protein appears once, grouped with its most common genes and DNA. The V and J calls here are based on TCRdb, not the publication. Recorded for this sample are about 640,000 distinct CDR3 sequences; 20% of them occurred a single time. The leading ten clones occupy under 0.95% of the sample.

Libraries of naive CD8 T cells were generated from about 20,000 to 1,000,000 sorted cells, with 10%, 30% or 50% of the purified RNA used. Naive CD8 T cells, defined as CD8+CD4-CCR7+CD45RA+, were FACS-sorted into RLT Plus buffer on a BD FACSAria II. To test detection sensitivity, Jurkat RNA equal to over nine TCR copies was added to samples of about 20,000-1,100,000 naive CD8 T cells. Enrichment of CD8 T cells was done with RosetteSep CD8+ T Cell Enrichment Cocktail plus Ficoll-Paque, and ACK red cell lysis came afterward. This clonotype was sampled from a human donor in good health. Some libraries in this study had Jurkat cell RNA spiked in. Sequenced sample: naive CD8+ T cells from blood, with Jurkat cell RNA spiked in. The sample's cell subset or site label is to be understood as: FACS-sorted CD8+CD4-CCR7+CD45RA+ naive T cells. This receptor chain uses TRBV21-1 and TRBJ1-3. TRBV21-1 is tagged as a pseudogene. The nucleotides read TGTGCCAGCAGCAAAGCACCCCAAGGGGGGAGGGATGTCGCCGGAAACACCATATATTTT. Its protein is CASSKAPQGGRDVAGNTIYF.